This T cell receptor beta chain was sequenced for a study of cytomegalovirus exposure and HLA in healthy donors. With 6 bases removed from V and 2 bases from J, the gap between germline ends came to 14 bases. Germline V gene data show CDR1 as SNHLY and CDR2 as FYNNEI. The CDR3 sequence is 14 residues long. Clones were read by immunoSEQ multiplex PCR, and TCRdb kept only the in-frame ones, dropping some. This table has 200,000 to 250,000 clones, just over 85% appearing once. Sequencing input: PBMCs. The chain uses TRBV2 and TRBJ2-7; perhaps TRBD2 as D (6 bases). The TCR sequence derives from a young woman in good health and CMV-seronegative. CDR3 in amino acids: CASRVTLAAYEQYF. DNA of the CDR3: TGTGCCAGCAGGGTAACTTTAGCGGCCTACGAGCAGTACTTC.